The T cell receptor beta chain described here comes from a study of CD8+CD57+ T cells in acquired aplastic anemia. With respect to this clonotype: Its antigen is as yet unknown.

Profiling that covered TCR beta VDJ and CDR3 relied on genomic DNA as its template. Using its own MiXCR run on the reads, TCRdb lists one record per CDR3 protein. The table has a few hundred thousand distinct CDR3 sequences, approximately 86% seen once; the top ten hold about 41%. The CDR3 is made up of 14 amino acids. CDR1 and CDR2 from the germline V gene are SGHTA and FQGTGA. Trimming took 4 bases from V and 6 from J, leaving 14 bases between them. Study conclusions and caveats: There were 25 to 35 CD8+ CDR3 sequences that occurred in both patients and controls. Patients were compared with controls for CD8+ Simpson's diversity, and no significant difference emerged.

All sequencing subjects had displayed CD8+CD57+ cell expansion on flow cytometry. Everyone among the patients had severe acquired aplastic anemia. The rearrangement links TRBV7-3 to TRBJ2-3; D gene unclear. This receptor was taken from a human donor with aplastic anemia. Sequencing was performed on sorted CD4+, CD8+, or CD8+CD57+ T cells (not recorded which) from PBMCs. The DNA of the CDR3 is TGTGCCAGCAGCTCAACGTGCAGTCCTGATACGCAGTATTTT. It yields the protein CASSSTCSPDTQYF.